Listed below are T cell receptor beta chains from one sample, sequenced in a study of blood T cell repertoires in COVID-19. TCRdb's table, derived via immunoSEQ multiplex PCR, lists solely in-frame clones and lacks some. Counted here are about 150,000 clones, roughly 88% occurring once; the ten biggest clones make up 6.5% to 7.5%. The specimen was peripheral blood. These receptors were taken from a man at least 80 years old with COVID-19, enrolled during active disease. Both conserved end residues are part of each CDR3. The order of the fields is J gene, clone size, V gene, D gene, CDR3 DNA, CDR3 protein. D genes are given only for firm matches. Size is stated for part of the rows, as once, few or many counts, or as a class when the clone is expanded.

>TRBJ2-5|.|TRBV5-4|TRBD2
TGTGCCAGCAGCCGGTATCGGCAGGGAGGGCGGGAGACCCAGTACTTC
CASSRYRQGGRETQYF
>TRBJ1-4|.|TRBV2|.
TGTGCCAGCAGGGAGCCGGTGGCGGGGGAAAAACTGTTTTTT
CASREPVAGEKLFF
>TRBJ1-2|.|TRBV12-3/TRBV12-4|TRBD1
TGTGCCAGCAGCTATCTTACAGGGGGCGGCTACACCTTC
CASSYLTGGGYTF
>TRBJ2-1|once|TRBV10-3|TRBD1
TGTGCCATCAGCTCGACAGGGGATGTTAAAAATGAGCAGTTCTTC
CAISSTGDVKNEQFF
>TRBJ1-3|once|TRBV7-8|TRBD1
TGTGCCAGCAGTATAATACCAACCGGGACAGCTGGAAACACCATATATTTT
CASSIIPTGTAGNTIYF
>TRBJ1-6|.|TRBV4-1|.
TGCGCCAGCAAATCCCATTCAGGGGATAATTCACCCCTCCACTTT
CASKSHSGDNSPLHF
>TRBJ2-7|.|TRBV7-3|TRBD1
TGTGCCAGCAGCGTGTCCGGGACAGGGGCCTACGAGCAGTACTTC
CASSVSGTGAYEQYF
>TRBJ2-7|.|TRBV5-4|.
TGTGCCAGCAGCTTGGCCACGACAACCTACGAGCAGTACTTC
CASSLATTTYEQYF
>TRBJ1-1|once|TRBV11-2|.
TGTGCCAGCAGCTTAGTAGGGGTACTGATGAACACTGAAGCTTTCTTT
CASSLVGVLMNTEAFF
>TRBJ1-5|.|TRBV6-6|TRBD1
TGTGCCAGCAGTGATCCGGGACAGGGTTATCAGCCCCAGCATTTT
CASSDPGQGYQPQHF
>TRBJ1-2|.|TRBV10-3|TRBD1
TGTGCCATCAGTGAGCCGATCCGGGACAGCTATGGCTACACCTTC
CAISEPIRDSYGYTF
>TRBJ1-5|.|TRBV18|TRBD1
TGTGCCAGCTCGACCGGGACAGGGTTCGCTCAGCCCCAGCATTTT
CASSTGTGFAQPQHF
>TRBJ1-2|few|TRBV4-2|.
TGTGCCAGCAGCCAAGAATACGGACAGACCTATGGCTACACCTTC
CASSQEYGQTYGYTF
>TRBJ1-6|once|TRBV6-1|TRBD1
TGTGCCAGCAGTGAAAGACAGGGGAGTGATTCACCCCTCCACTTT
CASSERQGSDSPLHF
>TRBJ1-2|.|TRBV24-1|.
TGTGCCACCAGTACCTCGGAGGGCTACACCTTC
CATSTSEGYTF
>TRBJ2-5|.|TRBV3-1/TRBV3-2|TRBD2
TGTGCCAGCAGCCCCCTCCATCGGGGGGGACAAGAGACCCAGTACTTC
CASSPLHRGGQETQYF
>TRBJ2-3|once|TRBV5-6|.
TGTGCCAGCAGCTATCAGTATGTCAGAGATACGCAGTATTTT
CASSYQYVRDTQYF
>TRBJ2-1|.|TRBV4-3|.
TGCGCCAGCAGCCAAGAGGAGACCCCTCGCAATGAGCAGTTCTTC
CASSQEETPRNEQFF
>TRBJ1-4|.|TRBV7-9|TRBD1
TGTGCCAGCAGCGCCAGGGGGGCCACTAATGAAAAACTGTTTTTT
CASSARGATNEKLFF
>TRBJ2-2|.|TRBV5-1|TRBD1
TGCGCCAGCAGCTTACAGGGGGCTTTGACCGGGGAGCTGTTTTTT
CASSLQGALTGELFF
>TRBJ2-1|.|TRBV5-1|.
TGCGCCAGCAGCTTGACGGATGAGCAGTTCTTC
CASSLTDEQFF
>TRBJ1-1|.|TRBV28|.
TGTGCCAGCAGTTTCATGAACACTGAAGCTTTCTTT
CASSFMNTEAFF
>TRBJ2-7|.|TRBV5-1|TRBD1
TGCGCCAGCAGCTTGGAGCACAGGGGCTTCGACGAGCAGTACTTC
CASSLEHRGFDEQYF
>TRBJ1-4|.|TRBV5-1|.
TGCGCCAGCAGCGTCACCGGGACACGAGATAATGAAAAACTGTTTTTT
CASSVTGTRDNEKLFF
>TRBJ2-1|.|TRBV2|TRBD2
TGTGCCAGCACCACGGGACTAGCGGCCCTCTACAATGAGCAGTTCTTC
CASTTGLAALYNEQFF
>TRBJ1-1|.|TRBV5-1|.
TGCGCCAGCAGCCGACGGCCCGGGGACACTGAAGCTTTCTTT
CASSRRPGDTEAFF
>TRBJ1-3|many|TRBV29-1|.
TGCAGCGTTGACTTTGGAAACACCATATATTTT
CSVDFGNTIYF
>TRBJ1-1|.|TRBV20-1|.
TGCAGTGCTAGTCAACAGCAGGGTAGCACTGAAGCTTTCTTT
CSASQQQGSTEAFF
>TRBJ2-2|once|TRBV2|TRBD1
TGTGCCAGCGCGCTCTGGACAGGCGGCACCGGGGAGCTGTTTTTT
CASALWTGGTGELFF
>TRBJ1-2|.|TRBV5-6|TRBD1
TGTGCCAGCAGCTTGGGCAGGGGGCCGGATGGCTACACCTTC
CASSLGRGPDGYTF
>TRBJ1-6|.|TRBV5-1|TRBD1
TGCGCCAGCAGCAGGGGACAGGGGACGAATTCACCCCTCCACTTT
CASSRGQGTNSPLHF
>TRBJ1-1|.|TRBV19|.
TGTGCCAGTAGGACTAACATCCCCTCGATGGTCCTTTCCACTGAAGCTTTCTTT
CASRTNIPSMVLSTEAFF
>TRBJ2-7|.|TRBV2|.
TGTGCCAGCAGTGGGGGCAGCCTTGACTACGAGCAGTACTTC
CASSGGSLDYEQYF
>TRBJ2-3|.|TRBV29-1|TRBD2
TGCAGCGTTGGGACTAGCGGGGTCGCAGATACGCAGTATTTT
CSVGTSGVADTQYF
>TRBJ1-5|.|TRBV29-1|TRBD1
TGCAGCGTGCGGGACAGCATCTATAGCAATCAGCCCCAGCATTTT
CSVRDSIYSNQPQHF
>TRBJ1-2|.|TRBV28|.
TGTGCCAGCAGTTTAGAAATGAGCGGCAGCCCGAACTATGGCTACACCTTC
CASSLEMSGSPNYGYTF
>TRBJ1-6|.|TRBV7-2|TRBD1
TGTGCCAGCAGCTTGCGGGACAGGGGAAATTCACCCCTCCACTTT
CASSLRDRGNSPLHF
>TRBJ2-7|.|TRBV14|.
TGTGCCAGCAGCCACTTCGGCCCCCGCTCTAGCTACGAGCAGTACTTC
CASSHFGPRSSYEQYF
>TRBJ1-5|.|TRBV27|.
TGTGCCAGCAGTTCTCGACGGGACTTGGGTAGCAATCAGCCCCAGCATTTT
CASSSRRDLGSNQPQHF
>TRBJ1-5|.|TRBV15|.
TGTGCCACCAGCAGAGCTCAGGGAAATCAGCCCCAGCATTTT
CATSRAQGNQPQHF
>TRBJ1-1|.|TRBV5-1|TRBD1
TGCGCCAGCAGCTTTAACCAGGGGGCGCCGGTCACTGAAGCTTTCTTT
CASSFNQGAPVTEAFF